This T cell receptor (beta chain) was captured by sequencing in a study of early T cells in non-severe SARS-CoV-2 infection. TCRdb passed the 5' RACE reads through MiXCR, listing each CDR3 protein once. This table holds about 64,000 distinct CDR3 sequences, roughly 12% found once. The CDR3 totals 15 residues. Germline V CDR1 and CDR2: GTSNPN, SVGIG (reference sequence). V gave up 2 bases and J gave up 6 bases, with 18 bases separating them. The receptor was isolated from an adult who was a healthcare worker with PCR-confirmed SARS-CoV-2 infection or an uninfected control (not recorded which). V gene TRBV30 combines with J gene TRBJ2-3; no reliable D call. This material consisted of whole blood, taken at baseline. In DNA, the CDR3 is TGTGCCTGGAGTAATCTACGGAACAAGTTGGATACGCAGTATTTT. Its translation: CAWSNLRNKLDTQYF.